Many counts were recorded for the clone carrying this TCR beta chain. Antigen specificity is unknown. The source of the sample is a study of blood T cells in healthy people across ages. The study's findings and limits: Percentage of naive T cells showed a strong correlation with TCR beta diversity.

The CDR3 runs to 13 residues. V was pared by 4 bases and J by 3 bases, with 9 bases between. The germline V gene encodes CDR1 SGHAT and CDR2 FQNNGV. Drawing of peripheral blood yielded about 10 milliliters from each donor. The authors ran a second PCR of roughly 7 to 11 cycles using a sample-barcoded 5' primer and a J-beta primer mix. Every sample returned 3 million or more CDR3-containing paired-end reads. TCRdb re-called the 5' RACE reads with MiXCR, one entry per CDR3 protein. The profile shows roughly 570,000 distinct CDR3 sequences, roughly 28% of them singletons. This TCR derives from a woman in her sixties or seventies in good health. The rearrangement uses TRBV11-2 and TRBJ1-2; a weak D match, TRBD1 (6 bases). The sequencing input was blood. CDR3 coding DNA: TGTGCCAGCAGCTCTCAGGGGTACTATGGCTACACCTTC. It is translated as CASSSQGYYGYTF.